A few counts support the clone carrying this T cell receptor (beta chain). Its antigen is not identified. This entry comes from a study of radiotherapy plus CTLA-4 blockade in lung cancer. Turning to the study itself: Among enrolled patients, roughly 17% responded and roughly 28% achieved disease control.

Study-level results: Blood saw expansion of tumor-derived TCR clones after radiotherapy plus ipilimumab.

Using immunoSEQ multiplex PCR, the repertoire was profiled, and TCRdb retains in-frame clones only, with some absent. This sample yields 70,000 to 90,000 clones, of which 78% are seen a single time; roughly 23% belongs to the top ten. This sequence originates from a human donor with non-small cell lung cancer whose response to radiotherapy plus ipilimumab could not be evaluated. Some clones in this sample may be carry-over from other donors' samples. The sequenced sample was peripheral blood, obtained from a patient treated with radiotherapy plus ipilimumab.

CDR3 DNA: TGCGCCAGCAGCCCGGGGGGGACATCCACTGGAAACACCATATATTTT. It translates to CASSPGGTSTGNTIYF. This chain joins TRBV5-1 and TRBJ1-3; D perhaps matches TRBD1 (6 bases). Germline assignment: CDR1 SGHRS and CDR2 YFSETQ. The CDR3 runs 16 residues. V was clipped by 4 bases and J by 2 bases, with 16 bases between them.